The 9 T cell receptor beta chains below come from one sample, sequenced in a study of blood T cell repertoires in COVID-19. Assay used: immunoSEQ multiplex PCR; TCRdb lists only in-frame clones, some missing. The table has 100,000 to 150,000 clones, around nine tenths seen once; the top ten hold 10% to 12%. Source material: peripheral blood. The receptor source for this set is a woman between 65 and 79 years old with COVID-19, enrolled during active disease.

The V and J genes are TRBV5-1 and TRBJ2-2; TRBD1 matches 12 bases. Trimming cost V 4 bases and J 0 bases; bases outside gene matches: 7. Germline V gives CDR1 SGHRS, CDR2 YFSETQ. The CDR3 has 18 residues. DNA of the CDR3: TGCGCCAGCAGCAGCCGCGGGACAGGGGGCCCGAACACCGGGGAGCTGTTTTTT. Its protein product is CASSSRGTGGPNTGELFF.

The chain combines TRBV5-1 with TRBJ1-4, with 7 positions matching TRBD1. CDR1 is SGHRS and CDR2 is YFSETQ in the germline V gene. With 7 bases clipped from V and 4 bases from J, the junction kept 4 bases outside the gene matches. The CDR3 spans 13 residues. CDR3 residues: CASRTGINEKLFF. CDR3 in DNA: TGCGCCAGCCGGACAGGCATTAATGAAAAACTGTTTTTT.

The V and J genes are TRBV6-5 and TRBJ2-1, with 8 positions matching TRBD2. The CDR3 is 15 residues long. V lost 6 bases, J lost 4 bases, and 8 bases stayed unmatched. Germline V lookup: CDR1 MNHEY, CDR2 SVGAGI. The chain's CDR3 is CASRATGTSYNEQFF. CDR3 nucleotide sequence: TGTGCCAGCAGGGCTACCGGGACTAGTTACAATGAGCAGTTCTTC.

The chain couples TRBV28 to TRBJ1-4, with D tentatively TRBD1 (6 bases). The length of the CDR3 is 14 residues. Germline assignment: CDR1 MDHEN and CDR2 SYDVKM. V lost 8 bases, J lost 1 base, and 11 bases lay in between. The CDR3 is CASLRGRTNEKLFF. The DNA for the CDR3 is TGTGCCAGCCTAAGGGGGAGAACTAATGAAAAACTGTTTTTT.

The CDR3 bases are TGTGCCAGCAGCTTGGCTGGGACCAGGGGAGGGTCCTACGAGCAGTACTTC. Its translation: CASSLAGTRGGSYEQYF. This chain links TRBV5-5 with TRBJ2-7, with a tentative D call TRBD2 (7 bases). V gave up 0 bases and J gave up 1 base, with 17 bases separating them. This CDR3 spans 17 amino acids. Germline CDR1 and CDR2: SGHKS and YYEKEE (reference sequence).

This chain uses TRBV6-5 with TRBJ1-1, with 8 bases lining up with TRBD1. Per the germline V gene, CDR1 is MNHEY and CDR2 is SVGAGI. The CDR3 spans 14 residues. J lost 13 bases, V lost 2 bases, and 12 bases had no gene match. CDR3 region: CASSYNRDRPKLFF. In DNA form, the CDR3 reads TGTGCCAGCAGTTACAACCGGGACAGGCCGAAGCTTTTCTTT.

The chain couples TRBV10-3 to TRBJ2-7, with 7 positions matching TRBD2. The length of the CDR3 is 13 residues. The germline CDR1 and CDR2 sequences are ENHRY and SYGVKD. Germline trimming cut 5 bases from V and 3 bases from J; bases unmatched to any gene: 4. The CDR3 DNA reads TGTGCCATCAGTACGGGGACTAACTACGAGCAGTACTTC. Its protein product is CAISTGTNYEQYF.

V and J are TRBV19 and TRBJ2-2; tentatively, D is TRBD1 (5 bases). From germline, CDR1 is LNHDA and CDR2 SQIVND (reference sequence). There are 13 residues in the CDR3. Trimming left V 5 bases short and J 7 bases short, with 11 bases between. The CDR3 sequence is CASSPPRDGELFF. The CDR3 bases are TGTGCCAGTAGTCCCCCCAGGGACGGGGAGCTGTTTTTT.

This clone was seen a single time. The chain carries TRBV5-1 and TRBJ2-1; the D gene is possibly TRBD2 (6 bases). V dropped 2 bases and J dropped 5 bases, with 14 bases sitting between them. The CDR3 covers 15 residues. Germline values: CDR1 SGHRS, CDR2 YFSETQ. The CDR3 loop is CASSFLAPVDNEQFF. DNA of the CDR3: TGCGCCAGCAGCTTCCTAGCGCCGGTGGACAATGAGCAGTTCTTC. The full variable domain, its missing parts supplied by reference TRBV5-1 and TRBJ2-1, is KAGVTQTPRYLIKTRGQQVTLSCSPISGHRSVSWYQQTPGQGLQFLFEYFSETQRNKGNFPGRFSGRQFSNSRSEMNVSTLELGDSALYLCASSFLAPVDNEQFFGPGTRLTVL.